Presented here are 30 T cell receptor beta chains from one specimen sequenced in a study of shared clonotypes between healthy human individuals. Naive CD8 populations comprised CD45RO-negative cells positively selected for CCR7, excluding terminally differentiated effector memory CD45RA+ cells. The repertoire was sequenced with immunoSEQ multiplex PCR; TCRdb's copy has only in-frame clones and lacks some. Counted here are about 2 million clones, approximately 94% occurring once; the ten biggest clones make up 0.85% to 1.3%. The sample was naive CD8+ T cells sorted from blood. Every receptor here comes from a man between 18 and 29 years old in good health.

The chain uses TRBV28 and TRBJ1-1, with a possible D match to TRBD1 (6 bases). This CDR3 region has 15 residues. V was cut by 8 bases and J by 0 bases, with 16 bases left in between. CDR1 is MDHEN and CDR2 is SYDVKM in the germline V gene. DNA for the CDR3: TGTGCCAGCGATCGGGGGGGCTCTGTGAACACTGAAGCTTTCTTT. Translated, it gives CASDRGGSVNTEAFF.

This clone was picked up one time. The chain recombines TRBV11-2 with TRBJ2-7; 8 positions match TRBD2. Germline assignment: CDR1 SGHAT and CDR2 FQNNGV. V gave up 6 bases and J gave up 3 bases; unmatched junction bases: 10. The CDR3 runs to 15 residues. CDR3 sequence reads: CASRLIGSGSYEQYF. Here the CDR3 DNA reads TGTGCCAGCAGACTTATAGGGAGCGGGAGCTACGAGCAGTACTTC.

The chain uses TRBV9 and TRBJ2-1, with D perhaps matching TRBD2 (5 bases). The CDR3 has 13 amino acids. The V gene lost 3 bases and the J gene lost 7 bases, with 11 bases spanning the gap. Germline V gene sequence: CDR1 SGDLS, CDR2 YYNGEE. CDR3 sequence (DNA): TGTGCCAGCAGCGGGGAACTAGAGAATGAGCAGTTCTTC. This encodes CASSGELENEQFF.

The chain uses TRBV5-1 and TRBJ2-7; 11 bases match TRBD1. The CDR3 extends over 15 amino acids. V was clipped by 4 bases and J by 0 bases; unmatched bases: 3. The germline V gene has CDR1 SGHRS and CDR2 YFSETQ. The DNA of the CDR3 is TGCGCCAGCAGCGAGGACAGGGGGCTCTCCTACGAGCAGTACTTC. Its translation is CASSEDRGLSYEQYF.

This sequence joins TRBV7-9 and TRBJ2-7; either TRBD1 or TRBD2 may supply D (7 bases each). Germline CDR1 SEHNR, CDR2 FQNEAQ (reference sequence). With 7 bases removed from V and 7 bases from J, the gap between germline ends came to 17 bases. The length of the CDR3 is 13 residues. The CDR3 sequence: CASTPGGAREQYF. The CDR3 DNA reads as TGTGCCAGCACCCCAGGGGGGGCGCGTGAGCAGTACTTC.

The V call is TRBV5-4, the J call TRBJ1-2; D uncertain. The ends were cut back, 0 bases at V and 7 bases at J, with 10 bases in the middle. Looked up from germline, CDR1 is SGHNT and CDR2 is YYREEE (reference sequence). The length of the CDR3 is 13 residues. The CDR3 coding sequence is TGTGCCAGCAGCTTGGCGGAACATTTTGGCTACACCTTC. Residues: CASSLAEHFGYTF. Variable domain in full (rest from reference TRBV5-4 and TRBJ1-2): ETGVTQSPTHLIKTRGQQVTLRCSSQSGHNTVSWYQQALGQGPQFIFQYYREEENGRGNFPPRFSGLQFPNYSSELNVNALELDDSALYLCASSLAEHFGYTFGSGTRLTVV.

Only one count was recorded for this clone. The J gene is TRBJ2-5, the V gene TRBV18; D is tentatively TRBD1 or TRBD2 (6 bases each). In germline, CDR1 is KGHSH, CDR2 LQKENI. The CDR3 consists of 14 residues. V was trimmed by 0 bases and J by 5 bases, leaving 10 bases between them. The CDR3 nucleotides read TGTGCCAGCTCACCACCGGGGGGCTGGGAGACCCAGTACTTC. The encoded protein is CASSPPGGWETQYF.

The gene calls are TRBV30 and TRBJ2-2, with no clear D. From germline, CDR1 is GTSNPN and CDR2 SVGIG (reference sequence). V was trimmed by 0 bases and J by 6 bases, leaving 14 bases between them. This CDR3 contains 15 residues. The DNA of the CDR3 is TGTGCCTGGAGTGTACATGGGTCTCTCCCCGGGGAGCTGTTTTTT. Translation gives CAWSVHGSLPGELFF.

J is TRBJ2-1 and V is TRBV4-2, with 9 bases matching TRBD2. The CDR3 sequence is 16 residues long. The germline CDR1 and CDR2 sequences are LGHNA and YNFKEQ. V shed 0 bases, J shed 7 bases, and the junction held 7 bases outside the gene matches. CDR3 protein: CASSQEASGITNEQFF. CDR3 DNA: TGTGCCAGCAGCCAAGAGGCTAGCGGGATAACGAATGAGCAGTTCTTC.

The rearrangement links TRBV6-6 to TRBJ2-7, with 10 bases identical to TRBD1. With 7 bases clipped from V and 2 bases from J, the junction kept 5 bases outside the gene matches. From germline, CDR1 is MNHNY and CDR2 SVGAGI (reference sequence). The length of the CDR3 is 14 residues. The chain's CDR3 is CASIGTGDPYEQYF. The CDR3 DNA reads TGTGCCAGCATCGGGACAGGGGACCCCTACGAGCAGTACTTC.

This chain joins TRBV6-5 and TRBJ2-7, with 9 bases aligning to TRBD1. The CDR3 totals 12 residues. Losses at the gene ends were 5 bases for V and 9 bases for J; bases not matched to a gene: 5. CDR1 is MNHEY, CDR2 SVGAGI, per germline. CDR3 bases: TGTGCCAGCAGTCAGGACAGGGGCCGGCAGTACTTC. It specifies CASSQDRGRQYF.

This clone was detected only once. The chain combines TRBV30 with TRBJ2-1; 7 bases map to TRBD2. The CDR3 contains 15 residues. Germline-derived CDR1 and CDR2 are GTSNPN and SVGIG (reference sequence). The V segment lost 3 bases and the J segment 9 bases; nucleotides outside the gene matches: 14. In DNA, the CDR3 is TGTGCCTGGAGCCAGTCCGAGCGGGGCGAGATTGAGCAGTTCTTC. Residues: CAWSQSERGEIEQFF.

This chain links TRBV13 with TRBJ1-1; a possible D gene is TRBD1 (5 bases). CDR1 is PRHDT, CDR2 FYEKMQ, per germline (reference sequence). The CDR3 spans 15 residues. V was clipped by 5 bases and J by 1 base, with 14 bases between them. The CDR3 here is CASSPGGEGNTEAFF. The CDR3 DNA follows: TGTGCCAGCAGCCCAGGAGGGGAGGGGAACACTGAAGCTTTCTTT.

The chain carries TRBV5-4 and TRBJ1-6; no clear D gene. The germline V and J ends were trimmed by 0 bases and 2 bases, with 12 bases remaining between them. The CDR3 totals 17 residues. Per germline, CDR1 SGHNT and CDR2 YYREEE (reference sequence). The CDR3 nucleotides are TGTGCCAGCAGCTTGGACCTGATGGCGGCCTATAATTCACCCCTCCACTTT. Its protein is CASSLDLMAAYNSPLHF. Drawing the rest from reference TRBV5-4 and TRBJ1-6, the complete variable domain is ETGVTQSPTHLIKTRGQQVTLRCSSQSGHNTVSWYQQALGQGPQFIFQYYREEENGRGNFPPRFSGLQFPNYSSELNVNALELDDSALYLCASSLDLMAAYNSPLHFGNGTRLTVT.

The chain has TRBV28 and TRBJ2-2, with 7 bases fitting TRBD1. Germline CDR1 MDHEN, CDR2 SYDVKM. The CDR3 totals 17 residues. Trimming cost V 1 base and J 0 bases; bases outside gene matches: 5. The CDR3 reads CASSLSPGTANTGELFF. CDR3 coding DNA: TGTGCCAGCAGTTTATCGCCCGGGACAGCGAACACCGGGGAGCTGTTTTTT. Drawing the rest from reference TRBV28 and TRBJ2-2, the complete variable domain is DVKVTQSSRYLVKRTGEKVFLECVQDMDHENMFWYRQDPGLGLRLIYFSYDVKMKEKGDIPEGYSVSREKKERFSLILESASTNQTSMYLCASSLSPGTANTGELFFGEGSRLTVL.

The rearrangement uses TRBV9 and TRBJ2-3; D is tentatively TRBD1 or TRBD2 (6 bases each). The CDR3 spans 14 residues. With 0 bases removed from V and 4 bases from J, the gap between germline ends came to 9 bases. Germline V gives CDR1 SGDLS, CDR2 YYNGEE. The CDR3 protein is CASSVAGASDTQYF. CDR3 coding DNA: TGTGCCAGCAGCGTAGCGGGGGCATCAGATACGCAGTATTTT.

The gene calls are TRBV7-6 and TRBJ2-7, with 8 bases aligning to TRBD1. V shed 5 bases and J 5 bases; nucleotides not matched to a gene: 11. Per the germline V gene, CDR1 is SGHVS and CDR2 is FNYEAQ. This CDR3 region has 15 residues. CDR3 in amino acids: CASSVLRDRFNEQYF. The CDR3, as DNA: TGTGCCAGCAGCGTCCTCCGGGACAGGTTTAACGAGCAGTACTTC.

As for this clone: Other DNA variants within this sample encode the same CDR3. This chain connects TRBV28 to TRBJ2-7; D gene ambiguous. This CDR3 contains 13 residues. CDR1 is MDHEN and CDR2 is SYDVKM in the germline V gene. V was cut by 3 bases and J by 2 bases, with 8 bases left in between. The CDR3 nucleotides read TGTGCCAGCAGTTTGGGATTGGCCTACGAGCAGTACTTC. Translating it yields CASSLGLAYEQYF.

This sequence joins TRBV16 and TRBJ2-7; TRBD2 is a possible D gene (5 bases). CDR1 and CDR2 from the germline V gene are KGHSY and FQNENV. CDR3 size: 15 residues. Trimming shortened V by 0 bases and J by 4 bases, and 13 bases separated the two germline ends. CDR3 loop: CASSQSGRELYEQYF. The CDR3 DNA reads TGTGCCAGCAGCCAATCGGGCCGGGAACTATACGAGCAGTACTTC.

CDR3 in DNA: TGTGCCAGCAGCTTAGCTAGCGGAGGGTACTACGAGCAGTACTTC. Translation: CASSLASGGYYEQYF. V and J are TRBV11-2 and TRBJ2-7; 7 positions agree with TRBD2. The V gene's germline CDR1 is SGHAT and CDR2 FQNNGV. The length of the CDR3 is 15 residues. V trimming: 1 base; J trimming: 3 bases; junction bases outside the gene matches: 6.

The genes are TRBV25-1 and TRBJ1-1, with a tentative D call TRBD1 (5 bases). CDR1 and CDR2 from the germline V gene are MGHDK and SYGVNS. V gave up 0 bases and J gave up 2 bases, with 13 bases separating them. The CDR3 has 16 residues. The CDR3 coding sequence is TGTGCCAGCAGTGAATACCCCTTCGGGGCCAACACTGAAGCTTTCTTT. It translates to CASSEYPFGANTEAFF.

CDR3 DNA: TGTGCCAGCAGCGTTCCTTCGGGCGAGTTCTTC. Residues: CASSVPSGEFF. V usage is TRBV9 and J usage is TRBJ2-1, with no clear D. CDR1 and CDR2 from the germline V gene are SGDLS and YYNGEE. Trimming pared 2 bases from V and 14 bases from J, leaving 11 bases between. The CDR3 has 11 residues.

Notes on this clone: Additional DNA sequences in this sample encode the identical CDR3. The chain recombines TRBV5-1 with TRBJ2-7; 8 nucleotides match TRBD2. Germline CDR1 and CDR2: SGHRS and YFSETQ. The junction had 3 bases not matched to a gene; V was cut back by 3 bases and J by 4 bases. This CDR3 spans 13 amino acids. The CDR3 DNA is TGCGCCAGCAGCTGGACGGGGGGGTACGAGCAGTACTTC. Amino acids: CASSWTGGYEQYF.

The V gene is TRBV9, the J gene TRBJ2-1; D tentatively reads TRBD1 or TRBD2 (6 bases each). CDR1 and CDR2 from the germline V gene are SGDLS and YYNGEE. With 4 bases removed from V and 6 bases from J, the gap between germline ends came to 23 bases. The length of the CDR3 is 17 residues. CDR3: CASSYQGGAGVPNEQFF. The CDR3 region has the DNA TGTGCCAGCAGCTATCAGGGCGGGGCAGGGGTACCCAATGAGCAGTTCTTC.

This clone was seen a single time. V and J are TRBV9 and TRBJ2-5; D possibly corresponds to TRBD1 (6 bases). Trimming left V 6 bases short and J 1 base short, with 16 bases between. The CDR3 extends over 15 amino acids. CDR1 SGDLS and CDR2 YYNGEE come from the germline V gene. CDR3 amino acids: CASTKGGDAQETQYF. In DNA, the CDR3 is TGTGCCAGCACCAAAGGGGGAGACGCCCAAGAGACCCAGTACTTC.

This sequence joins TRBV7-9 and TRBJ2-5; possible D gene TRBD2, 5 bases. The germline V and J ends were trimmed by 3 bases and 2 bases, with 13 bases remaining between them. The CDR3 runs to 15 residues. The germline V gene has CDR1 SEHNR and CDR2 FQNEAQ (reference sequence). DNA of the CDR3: TGTGCCAGCAGCTTTGGGGAGCAGGCACAAGAGACCCAGTACTTC. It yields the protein CASSFGEQAQETQYF. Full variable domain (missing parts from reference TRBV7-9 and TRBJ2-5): DTGVSQNPRHKITKRGQNVTFRCDPISEHNRLYWYRQTLGQGPEFLTYFQNEAQLEKSRLLSDRFSAERPKGSFSTLEIQRTEQGDSAMYLCASSFGEQAQETQYFGPGTRLLVL.

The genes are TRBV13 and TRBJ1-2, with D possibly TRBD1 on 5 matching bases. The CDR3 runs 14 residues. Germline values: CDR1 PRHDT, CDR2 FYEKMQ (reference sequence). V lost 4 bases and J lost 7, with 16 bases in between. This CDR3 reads CASSSQGGLSGYTF. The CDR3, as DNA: TGTGCCAGCAGCTCGCAGGGAGGTCTATCTGGCTACACCTTC.

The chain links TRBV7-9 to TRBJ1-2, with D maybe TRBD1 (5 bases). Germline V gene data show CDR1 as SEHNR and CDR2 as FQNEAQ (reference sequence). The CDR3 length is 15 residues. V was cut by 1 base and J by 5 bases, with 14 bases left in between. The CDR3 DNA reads TGTGCCAGCAGCTTAGTAACAGGTCCGCGGTATGGCTACACCTTC. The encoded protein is CASSLVTGPRYGYTF.

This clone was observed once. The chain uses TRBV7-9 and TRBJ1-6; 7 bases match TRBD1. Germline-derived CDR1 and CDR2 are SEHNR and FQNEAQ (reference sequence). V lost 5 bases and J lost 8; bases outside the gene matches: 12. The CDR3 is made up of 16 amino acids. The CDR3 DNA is TGTGCCAGCAGCCCGAAGGGGGCAGATCGGCATTCACCCCTCCACTTT. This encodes CASSPKGADRHSPLHF.

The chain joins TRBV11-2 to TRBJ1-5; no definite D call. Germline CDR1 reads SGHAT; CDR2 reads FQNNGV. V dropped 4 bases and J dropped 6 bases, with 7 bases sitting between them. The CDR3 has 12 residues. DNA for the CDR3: TGTGCCAGCAGCTCCGGTACTCAGCCCCAGCATTTT. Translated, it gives CASSSGTQPQHF.